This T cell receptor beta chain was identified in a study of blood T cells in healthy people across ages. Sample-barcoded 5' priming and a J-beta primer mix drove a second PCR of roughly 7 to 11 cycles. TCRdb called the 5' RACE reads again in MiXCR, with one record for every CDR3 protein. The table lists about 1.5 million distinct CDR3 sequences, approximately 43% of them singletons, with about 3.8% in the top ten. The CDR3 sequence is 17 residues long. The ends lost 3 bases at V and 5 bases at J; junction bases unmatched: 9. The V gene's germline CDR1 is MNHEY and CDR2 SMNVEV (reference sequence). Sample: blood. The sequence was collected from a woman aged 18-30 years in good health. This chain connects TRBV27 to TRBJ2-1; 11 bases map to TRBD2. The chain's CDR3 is CASSFFRTSGYHNEQFF. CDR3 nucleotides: TGTGCCAGCAGTTTTTTTAGGACTAGCGGGTACCACAATGAGCAGTTCTTC.